Listed here are 6 T cell receptor beta chains from one sample, sequenced in a study of blood T cells in healthy people across ages. The use of a sample-barcoded 5' primer and a J-beta primer mix characterized a second PCR of roughly 6 to 11 cycles. TCRdb reprocessed the 5' RACE reads with MiXCR, giving one entry per CDR3 protein. The repertoire holds roughly 1.5 million distinct CDR3 sequences, with around 40% as singletons. Sequenced input: blood. These receptors came from a woman younger than 35 in good health.

This clonotype was detected a few times. The rearrangement uses TRBV12-3 or TRBV12-4 and TRBJ2-7, with D possibly being TRBD1 (6 bases). The CDR3 spans 12 residues. With 6 bases removed from V and 2 bases from J, the gap between germline ends came to 8 bases. The CDR3 DNA reads as TGTGCCAGCAGGGGACACACCTACGAGCAGTACTTC. The encoded protein is CASRGHTYEQYF.

V gene TRBV6-5 combines with J gene TRBJ2-7; TRBD2 agrees at 8 bases. The CDR3 length is 13 residues. J lost 3 bases, V lost 5 bases, and 3 bases had no gene match. In germline, CDR1 is MNHEY, CDR2 SVGAGI. For the CDR3, the DNA is TGTGCCAGCAGTATAACTAGCGGCTACGAGCAGTACTTC. Its protein product is CASSITSGYEQYF.

The rearrangement uses TRBV6-1 and TRBJ1-2; no reliable D call. The CDR3 spans 13 residues. V lost 2 bases and J 4 bases, leaving 8 bases between the germline ends. CDR1 is MNHNS, CDR2 SASEGT, per germline. The CDR3 spells CASSEYVGYGYTF. The CDR3 coding sequence is TGTGCCAGCAGTGAATATGTGGGCTATGGCTACACCTTC.

A word on this clonotype: This CDR3 fails to terminate in the conserved phenylalanine or tryptophan, so it likely reflects a read error. V usage is TRBV29-1 and J usage is TRBJ2-7, with 8 bases matching TRBD1. The germline CDR1 and CDR2 sequences are SQVTM and ANQGSEA. The CDR3 extends over 13 amino acids. J gave up 3 bases and V 4 bases, and 5 bases lay outside the gene matches. CDR3 in DNA: TGCAGCGTTGCTCGACAGGGGAGCTACGAGCAGTACATC. Amino acid sequence: CSVARQGSYEQYI.

This clonotype was counted a few times. J is TRBJ2-3 and V is TRBV12-3 or TRBV12-4; D is possibly TRBD1 (5 bases). This CDR3 spans 14 amino acids. V lost 5 bases to trimming and J lost 2 bases, with 11 bases between them. CDR3 sequence (DNA): TGTGCCAGCAGTCGGACATACTACACAGATACGCAGTATTTT. Encoded protein: CASSRTYYTDTQYF.

Ten or more counts support this clonotype. The chain uses TRBV11-2 and TRBJ2-7, with 8 nucleotides matching TRBD1. This CDR3 is built from 13 residues. Looked up from germline, CDR1 is SGHAT and CDR2 is FQNNGV. The V segment lost 6 bases and the J segment 3 bases; nucleotides outside the gene matches: 4. CDR3 in amino acids: CASRDRVFYEQYF. The CDR3 nucleotides read TGTGCCAGCAGGGACAGGGTTTTCTACGAGCAGTACTTC.